This paragraph reports one T cell receptor (beta chain). The data were taken from a study of OX40 agonist ivuxolimab in advanced cancers. Study information: Patients in the trial were receiving intravenous ivuxolimab every 2 weeks, at doses of 0.01 to 10 mg/kg.

V dropped 10 bases and J dropped 0 bases, with 17 bases sitting between them. Germline V CDR1 and CDR2: SEHNR, FQNEAQ (reference sequence). This CDR3 is 15 amino acids long. This table comes from immunoSEQ multiplex PCR, and its TCRdb copy is limited to in-frame clones, with some not included. This table has about 28,000 clones, about 80% appearing once. This TCR was recovered from an adult with an advanced solid tumor such as melanoma, head and neck, liver or kidney cancer. This chain uses TRBV7-9 with TRBJ2-3, with D possibly TRBD1 on 5 matching bases. This specimen consisted of CD4+ or CD8+ T cells sorted from blood, obtained in a trial of the OX40 agonist ivuxolimab. The CDR3 protein is CATILGARSTDTQYF. CDR3 in DNA: TGTGCCACCATCCTAGGGGCCAGGAGCACAGATACGCAGTATTTT.